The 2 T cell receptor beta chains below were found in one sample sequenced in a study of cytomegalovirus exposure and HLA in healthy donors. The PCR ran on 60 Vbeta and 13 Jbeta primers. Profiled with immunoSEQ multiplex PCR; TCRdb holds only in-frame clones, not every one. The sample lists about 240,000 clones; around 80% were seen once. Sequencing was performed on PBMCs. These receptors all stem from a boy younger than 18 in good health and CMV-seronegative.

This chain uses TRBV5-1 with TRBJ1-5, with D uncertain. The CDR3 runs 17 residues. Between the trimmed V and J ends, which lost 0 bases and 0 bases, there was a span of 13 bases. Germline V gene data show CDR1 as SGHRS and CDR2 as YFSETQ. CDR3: CASSLAPDGSSNQPQHF. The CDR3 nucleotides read TGCGCCAGCAGCTTGGCCCCTGACGGGAGTAGCAATCAGCCCCAGCATTTT.

In DNA form, the CDR3 reads TGCGCCAGCAGCCATAGGACAGGGTCTAACTATGGCTACACCTTC. Translating it yields CASSHRTGSNYGYTF. The chain couples TRBV4-1 to TRBJ1-2; 8 bases are shared with TRBD1. The CDR3 runs to 15 residues. Germline V gene lookup returns CDR1 MGHRA and CDR2 YSYEKL. V shed 3 bases, J shed 0 bases, and the junction held 3 bases outside the gene matches.